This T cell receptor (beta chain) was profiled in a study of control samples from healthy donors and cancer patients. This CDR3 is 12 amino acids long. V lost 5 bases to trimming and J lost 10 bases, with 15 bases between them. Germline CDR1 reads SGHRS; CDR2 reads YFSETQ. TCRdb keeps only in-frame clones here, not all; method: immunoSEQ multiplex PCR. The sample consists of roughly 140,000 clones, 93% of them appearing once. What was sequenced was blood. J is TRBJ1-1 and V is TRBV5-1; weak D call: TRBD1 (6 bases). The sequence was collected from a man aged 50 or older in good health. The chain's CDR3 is CASRGHSGVAFF. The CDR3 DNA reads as TGCGCCAGCAGGGGACACTCGGGCGTAGCTTTCTTT. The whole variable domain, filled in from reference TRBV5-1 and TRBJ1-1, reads KAGVTQTPRYLIKTRGQQVTLSCSPISGHRSVSWYQQTPGQGLQFLFEYFSETQRNKGNFPGRFSGRQFSNSRSEMNVSTLELGDSALYLCASRGHSGVAFFGQGTRLTVV.